This T cell receptor beta chain originates from a study of T cell responses to AZD1222 COVID-19 vaccine. Study-wide background: Investigators merged groups given second doses at roughly 4 or roughly 12 weeks.

The assay was immunoSEQ multiplex PCR, and TCRdb's table has in-frame clones only and misses some. This table has 90,000 to 120,000 clones, roughly 90% appearing once. Study-level points and caveats: Clonal diversity may have been underestimated, and the donors were mostly white British, with more females than males. Only six or seven AZD1222 recipients tested seropositive at baseline. Repertoires were collected only later (after the peak T cell response had occurred).

This clone occurred a few times. Its antigen is not known. This CDR3 comprises 13 residues. V lost 4 bases to trimming and J lost 0 bases, with 7 bases between them. CDR1 SGHRS and CDR2 YFSETQ come from the germline V gene. This clonotype originated in an adult in good health. The chain carries TRBV5-1 and TRBJ1-1; D is ambiguous. Sequenced here: peripheral blood, sampled on day 0 of AZD1222 vaccination. The CDR3 loop reads CASSLHLNTEAFF. The CDR3 DNA reads as TGCGCCAGCAGCCTCCACCTGAACACTGAAGCTTTCTTT.